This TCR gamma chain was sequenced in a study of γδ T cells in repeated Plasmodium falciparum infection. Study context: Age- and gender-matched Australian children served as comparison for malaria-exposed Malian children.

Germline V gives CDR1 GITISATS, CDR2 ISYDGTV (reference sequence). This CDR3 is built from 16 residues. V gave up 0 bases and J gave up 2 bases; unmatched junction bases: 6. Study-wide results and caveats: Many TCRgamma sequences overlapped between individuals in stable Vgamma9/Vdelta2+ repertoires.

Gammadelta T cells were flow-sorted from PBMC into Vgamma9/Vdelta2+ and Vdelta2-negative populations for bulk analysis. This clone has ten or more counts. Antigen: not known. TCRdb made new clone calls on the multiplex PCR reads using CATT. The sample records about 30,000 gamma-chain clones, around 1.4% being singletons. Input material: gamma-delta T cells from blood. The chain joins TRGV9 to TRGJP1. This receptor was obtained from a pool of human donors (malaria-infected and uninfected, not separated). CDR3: CALWEVQRTTGWFKIF. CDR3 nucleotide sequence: TGTGCCTTGTGGGAGGTGCAAAGGACCACTGGTTGGTTCAAGATATTT.